These 17 T cell receptor beta chains originate from one sample sequenced in a study of blood T cell repertoires in COVID-19. Generated by immunoSEQ multiplex PCR, the TCRdb table keeps only in-frame clones and is missing some. The table shows some 180,000 clones, with about 83% occurring only once. The source material was peripheral blood. These receptor sequences come from a woman in her 70s who had recovered from COVID-19.

The V gene is TRBV30, the J gene TRBJ2-2; 12 nucleotides align to TRBD2. The CDR3 totals 16 residues. CDR1 is GTSNPN and CDR2 is SVGIG in the germline V gene (reference sequence). V lost 4 bases, J lost 4 bases, and 7 bases stayed unmatched. The CDR3 loop is CAWTSGRAGGTGELFF. In nucleotides, the CDR3 is TGTGCCTGGACTAGCGGGAGGGCCGGGGGCACCGGGGAGCTGTTTTTT.

Turning to this clone: One end of the junction is discordant with germline, which a read error may explain. The rearrangement links TRBV5-1 to TRBJ1-2; no firm D call. The CDR3 runs 15 residues. Germline V lookup: CDR1 SGHRS, CDR2 YFSETQ. CDR3 in amino acids: CASTLGSRRGDGYTF. The DNA for the CDR3 is TGCGCCAGCACCTTGGGCTCCCGACGGGGTGACGGCTACACCTTC.

This sequence joins TRBV5-1 and TRBJ2-5; 12 nucleotides align to TRBD2. The CDR3 extends over 14 amino acids. V lost 6 bases and J lost 5; bases outside the gene matches: 5. Germline V lookup: CDR1 SGHRS, CDR2 YFSETQ. As DNA, the CDR3 is TGCGCCAGCACCCCCGGACTAGCGGGGGAGACCCAGTACTTC. Its translation: CASTPGLAGETQYF.

The V and J genes are TRBV28 and TRBJ2-1, with TRBD2 matching 16 bases. Germline V gives CDR1 MDHEN, CDR2 SYDVKM. There are 18 residues in the CDR3. The J segment lost 2 bases and the V segment lost 6 bases, leaving 7 bases of the junction unmatched. The CDR3 region has the DNA TGTGCCAGCAGCCCAGGGACTAGCGGGAGGGGGCCCTACAATGAGCAGTTCTTC. Protein: CASSPGTSGRGPYNEQFF.

The rearrangement uses TRBV6-4 and TRBJ1-6; 11 bases fit TRBD1. Unmatched junction bases numbered 9, after V lost 7 bases and J lost 1 base. The CDR3 loop spans 18 amino acids. CDR1 and CDR2 from the germline V gene are MRHNA and SNTAGT. CDR3 DNA sequence: TGTGCCAGCACCTCCGGGACAGGGGGTAGTTCCTATAATTCACCCCTCCACTTT. It codes for CASTSGTGGSSYNSPLHF.

The chain has TRBV6-5 and TRBJ2-3; 7 bases agree with TRBD2. The CDR3 sequence is 14 residues long. CDR1 and CDR2 (germline): MNHEY, SVGAGI. V trimming: 10 bases; J trimming: 2 bases; junction bases outside the gene matches: 9. The chain's CDR3 is CATAPGGPTDTQYF. The CDR3 nucleotides are TGTGCCACCGCACCGGGGGGACCCACAGATACGCAGTATTTT.

This chain connects TRBV7-2 to TRBJ2-2; TRBD2 matches 10 bases. The CDR3 is 15 amino acids. J gave up 6 bases and V 4 bases, and 5 bases lay outside the gene matches. CDR1 SGHTA and CDR2 FQGNSA come from the germline V gene. The CDR3 DNA sequence: TGTGCCAGCAGCTCTAGACTAGCGGGCGCCGGGGAGCTGTTTTTT. This gives the protein CASSSRLAGAGELFF.

The chain is built from TRBV7-8 and TRBJ1-1, with D maybe TRBD1 (6 bases). This CDR3 comprises 15 residues. Germline V gives CDR1 SGHVS, CDR2 FQNEAQ. Trimming shortened V by 5 bases and J by 0 bases, and 13 bases separated the two germline ends. DNA for the CDR3: TGTGCCAGCAGCACCCGGACAGTTATGAACACTGAAGCTTTCTTT. Its translation is CASSTRTVMNTEAFF.

The chain uses TRBV7-3 and TRBJ2-1, with 8 bases lining up with TRBD2. V lost 5 bases, J lost 4 bases, and 7 bases stayed unmatched. CDR1 is SGHTA, CDR2 FQGTGA, per germline. CDR3 length: 15 residues. The DNA for the CDR3 is TGTGCCAGCAGCCAGGCCCTAGCGGGTTACAATGAGCAGTTCTTC. This sequence encodes CASSQALAGYNEQFF.

The rearrangement joins TRBV7-6 to TRBJ2-7, with 7 nucleotides matching TRBD2. CDR1 SGHVS and CDR2 FNYEAQ come from the germline V gene. This CDR3 is 17 amino acids long. V trimming: 4 bases; J trimming: 4 bases; junction bases outside the gene matches: 16. The DNA of the CDR3 is TGTGCCAGCAGCTCCCCCCGGGGGGAGGGCCTCTTTTACGAGCAGTACTTC. Protein: CASSSPRGEGLFYEQYF.

This clone was counted a single time. The CDR3 here is CASSWASQGGRDTDTQYF. DNA for the CDR3: TGTGCCAGCAGCTGGGCCTCCCAGGGAGGGAGGGACACAGATACGCAGTATTTT. The chain couples TRBV11-2 to TRBJ2-3, with TRBD2 identical over 7 bases. Germline V CDR1 and CDR2: SGHAT, FQNNGV. Trimming took 4 bases from V and 2 from J; bases not matched to a gene: 15. The CDR3 loop spans 18 amino acids.

The chain employs TRBV25-1 and TRBJ1-1; D is perhaps TRBD1 (6 bases). Germline values: CDR1 MGHDK, CDR2 SYGVNS. V lost 1 base and J 1 base, leaving 10 bases between the germline ends. There are 15 residues in the CDR3. CDR3 sequence (DNA): TGTGCCAGCAGTGAATTGGGGGCGGGGAACACTGAAGCTTTCTTT. This translates into CASSELGAGNTEAFF.

The V call is TRBV18, the J call TRBJ2-1; a weak D match, TRBD1 (6 bases). Germline CDR1 is KGHSH and CDR2 is LQKENI. The CDR3 covers 17 residues. Deletions cut 2 bases from V and 6 bases from J, with 20 bases between. DNA of the CDR3: TGTGCCAGCTCACCAGTCCCCGGACAGTCCTGGGGCAATGAGCAGTTCTTC. As protein: CASSPVPGQSWGNEQFF.

The chain couples TRBV20-1 to TRBJ2-3; TRBD2 matches at 12 bases. Germline-derived CDR1 and CDR2 are DFQATT and SNEGSKA (reference sequence). J lost 4 bases, V lost 3 bases, and 8 bases had no gene match. The CDR3 is 16 residues long. This CDR3 reads CSASASGGARADTQYF. CDR3 DNA: TGCAGTGCTAGTGCTAGCGGGGGGGCCAGGGCAGATACGCAGTATTTT.

The chain joins TRBV10-3 to TRBJ2-3, with 7 positions matching TRBD2. This CDR3 has 14 amino acids. V lost 7 bases and J lost 2; bases outside the gene matches: 6. Germline CDR1 reads ENHRY; CDR2 reads SYGVKD. CDR3 loop: CAIKPGTTTDTQYF. The CDR3 coding sequence is TGTGCCATCAAACCCGGGACTACCACAGATACGCAGTATTTT.

The J gene is TRBJ1-6, the V gene TRBV6-6; D is ambiguous. This CDR3 comprises 14 residues. V lost 4 bases and J 2 bases, leaving 6 bases between the germline ends. Germline V gene data show CDR1 as MNHNY and CDR2 as SVGAGI (reference sequence). For the CDR3, the DNA is TGTGCCAGCAGTTCTCAGACCTATAATTCACCCCTCCACTTT. Translated: CASSSQTYNSPLHF.

The rearrangement joins TRBV5-8 to TRBJ2-1; TRBD2 matches at 7 bases. CDR3 size: 15 residues. CDR1 is SGHTS and CDR2 is YDEGEE in the germline V gene. The V segment lost 4 bases and the J segment 8 bases; nucleotides outside the gene matches: 12. The CDR3 DNA reads as TGTGCCAGCAGCCCAGCGGGGAGCGGAGGGTATGAGCAGTTCTTC. Translating gives CASSPAGSGGYEQFF.